Listed below are T cell receptor beta chains from one sample, sequenced in a study of T-cell reconstitution after alpha-beta-depleted transplantation in children. In TCRdb, the PCR reads were re-called with MiXCR into one record per CDR3 protein. Of 240,000 or so distinct CDR3 sequences in the sample, roughly 7.7% were seen once. The starting material was PBMCs, mostly from graft donor cells, obtained 180 days after TCRalphabeta/CD19-depleted stem cell transplant. The receptors here all came from a male patient aged 10 to 17 who had a stem cell transplant for acute lymphoblastic leukemia, so the T cells may come from the graft donor. Both conserved end residues are part of each CDR3. The order of the fields is J gene, V gene, CDR3 protein.

J gene: TRBJ2-7
V gene: TRBV20-1
CDR3 protein: CSARDFTISYEQYF

J gene: TRBJ2-1
V gene: TRBV3-1
CDR3 protein: CASSHLQGGEQFF

J gene: TRBJ2-1
V gene: TRBV7-4
CDR3 protein: CASTLRTRGCNEQFF

J gene: TRBJ2-7
V gene: TRBV3-1
CDR3 protein: CASSPRGTTSKQYF

J gene: TRBJ2-3
V gene: TRBV24-1
CDR3 protein: CATSDTRGSDTQYF

J gene: TRBJ2-3
V gene: TRBV7-9
CDR3 protein: CASSLEAGPFTDTQYF

J gene: TRBJ1-5
V gene: TRBV9
CDR3 protein: CASSPLSGQANQPQHF

J gene: TRBJ2-1
V gene: TRBV29-1
CDR3 protein: CSVLGGAIYNEQFF

J gene: TRBJ2-5
V gene: TRBV6-4
CDR3 protein: CASSRIAGERVETQYF

J gene: TRBJ1-1
V gene: TRBV11-2
CDR3 protein: CASSSGQTGKENTEAFF

J gene: TRBJ2-3
V gene: TRBV20-1
CDR3 protein: CSAVSGGPWTDTQYF

J gene: TRBJ1-1
V gene: TRBV12-3/TRBV12-4
CDR3 protein: CASSLAGTPNTEAFF

J gene: TRBJ2-1
V gene: TRBV18
CDR3 protein: CASSPLSYNEQFF

J gene: TRBJ2-3
V gene: TRBV7-9
CDR3 protein: CASSPTSGRAVDTQYF

J gene: TRBJ1-5
V gene: TRBV6-2/TRBV6-3
CDR3 protein: CASRPLWGLNQPQHF

J gene: TRBJ2-4
V gene: TRBV11-1
CDR3 protein: CASSPRGVGALEAKNIQYF

J gene: TRBJ2-1
V gene: TRBV4-3
CDR3 protein: CASSQGETGGNEQFF

J gene: TRBJ2-7
V gene: TRBV20-1
CDR3 protein: CSARDVTRDRANEQYF

J gene: TRBJ2-6
V gene: TRBV19
CDR3 protein: CASSIRPRVEGANVLTF

J gene: TRBJ1-1
V gene: TRBV18
CDR3 protein: CASSPIQGGSEAFF

J gene: TRBJ1-5
V gene: TRBV20-1
CDR3 protein: CSAREVNQPQHF

J gene: TRBJ1-4
V gene: TRBV18
CDR3 protein: CASFRGSNEKLFF

J gene: TRBJ2-1
V gene: TRBV4-1
CDR3 protein: CASRPGGTGNEQFF

J gene: TRBJ2-2
V gene: TRBV10-3
CDR3 protein: CAISEGGVYTGELFF

J gene: TRBJ1-5
V gene: TRBV6-1
CDR3 protein: CASSQGTGSSNQPQHF